This T cell receptor beta chain was recorded in a study of blood T cell repertoires in COVID-19. Overall study: PBMCs, B-cell-depleted T cells, or T cells were the source of the cDNA or gDNA that made up the material.

Under the authors' procedure: Reference gene primer amplification gave estimated nucleated cell counts. Method: immunoSEQ multiplex PCR; TCRdb's copy keeps in-frame clones and lacks some. The V and J calls and clone size were taken over from that table, and D and trimming were inferred from the DNA. The data contain some 200,000 clones, 65% to 85% of them singletons. J lost 11 bases, V lost 7 bases, and 9 bases had no gene match. CDR1 is SNHLY, CDR2 FYNNEI, per germline. The CDR3 loop spans 15 amino acids. The Seattle patients joined while their infection was active and were tracked longitudinally afterward.

The sequencing sample was made of peripheral blood. The chain combines TRBV2 with TRBJ1-6; 12 bases are shared with TRBD1. The TCR comes from a woman aged 30 to 39 with COVID-19, enrolled during active disease. CDR3 in amino acids: CASTRDRGRNTPLHF. CDR3 in DNA: TGTGCCAGCACCCGGGACAGGGGGCGCAATACACCCCTCCACTTT.